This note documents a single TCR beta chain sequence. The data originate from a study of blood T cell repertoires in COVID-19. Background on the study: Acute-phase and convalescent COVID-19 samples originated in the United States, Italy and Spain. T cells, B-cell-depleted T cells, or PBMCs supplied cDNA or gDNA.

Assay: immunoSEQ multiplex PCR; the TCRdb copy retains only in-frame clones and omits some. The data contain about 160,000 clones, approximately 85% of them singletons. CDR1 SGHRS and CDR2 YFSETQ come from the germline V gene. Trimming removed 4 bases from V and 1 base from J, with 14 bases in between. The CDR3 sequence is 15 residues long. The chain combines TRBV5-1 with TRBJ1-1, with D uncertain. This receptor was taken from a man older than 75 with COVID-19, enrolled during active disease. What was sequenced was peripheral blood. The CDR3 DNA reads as TGCGCCAGCAGCCTCGGGATGGGGTGGAACACTGAAGCTTTCTTT. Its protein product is CASSLGMGWNTEAFF.